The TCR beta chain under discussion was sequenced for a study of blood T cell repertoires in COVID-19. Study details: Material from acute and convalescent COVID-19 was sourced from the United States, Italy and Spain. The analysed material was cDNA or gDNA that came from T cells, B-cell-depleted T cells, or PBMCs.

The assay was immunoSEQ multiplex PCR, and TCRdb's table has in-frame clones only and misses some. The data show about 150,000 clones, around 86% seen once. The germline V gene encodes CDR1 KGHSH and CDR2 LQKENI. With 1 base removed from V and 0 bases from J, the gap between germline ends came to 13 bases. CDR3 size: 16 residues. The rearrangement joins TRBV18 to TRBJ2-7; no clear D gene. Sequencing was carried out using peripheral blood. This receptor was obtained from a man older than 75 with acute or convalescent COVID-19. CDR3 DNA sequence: TGTGCCAGCTCACCACAACGGCAGGCCCTCTCCTACGAGCAGTACTTC. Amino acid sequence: CASSPQRQALSYEQYF.